Ten or more counts support the clone carrying this T cell receptor beta chain. The sample is drawn from a study of identical twins. TCRdb recomputed calls from the 5' RACE reads with MiXCR, one row per CDR3 protein. The repertoire holds a few hundred thousand distinct CDR3 sequences, with 10% to 15% as singletons. This CDR3 region has 14 residues. V was clipped by 3 bases and J by 1 base, with 12 bases between them. CDR1 and CDR2 (germline): DFQATT, SNEGSKA (reference sequence). These sequences were also reported in another study, on yellow fever vaccine responses in identical twins.

Sequencing input: memory (CD45RO+) T cells sorted from blood. The TCR sequence derives from a woman aged 18-29 years in good health. The rearrangement uses TRBV20-1 and TRBJ2-5; D may correspond to TRBD1 or TRBD2 (6 bases each). CDR3 sequence (DNA): TGCAGTGCTAGGTCGGGGGCCCCCCAAGAGACCCAGTACTTC. Protein: CSARSGAPQETQYF.